The 13 T cell receptor beta chains below come from one sample, sequenced in a study of cytomegalovirus exposure and HLA in healthy donors. A multiplex PCR was run with 60 Vbeta primers and 13 Jbeta primers. Profiled with immunoSEQ multiplex PCR; TCRdb holds only in-frame clones, not every one. The data contain 150,000 to 200,000 clones, 65% to 80% of them singletons. Sequenced input: PBMCs. The receptors stem from a woman aged 30 to 39 in good health and CMV-seronegative.

This chain uses TRBV18 with TRBJ1-1, with 8 nucleotides matching TRBD1. This CDR3 contains 17 residues. J lost 0 bases, V lost 6 bases, and 12 bases had no gene match. Germline V gene lookup returns CDR1 KGHSH and CDR2 LQKENI. The CDR3 loop is CASSLQTGEMVNTEAFF. The CDR3 region has the DNA TGTGCCAGCTCCCTCCAGACAGGGGAAATGGTGAACACTGAAGCTTTCTTT. Full variable domain (rest looked up from reference TRBV18 and TRBJ1-1): NAGVMQNPRHLVRRRGQEARLRCSPMKGHSHVYWYRQLPEEGLKFMVYLQKENIIDESGMPKERFSAEFPKEGPSILRIQQVVRGDSAAYFCASSLQTGEMVNTEAFFGQGTRLTVV.

The V gene is TRBV5-6, the J gene TRBJ2-7; possibly TRBD1 for D (5 bases). Trimming pared 2 bases from V and 7 bases from J, leaving 10 bases between. Per germline, CDR1 SGHDT and CDR2 YYEEEE. The CDR3 consists of 12 residues. The CDR3 sequence is CASSFQGLEQYF. The CDR3 DNA is TGTGCCAGCAGCTTTCAGGGCCTGGAGCAGTACTTC.

The chain has TRBV1 and TRBJ2-3; the table names TRBD1, a call not compared with the DNA. TRBV1 is assigned pseudogene status. The CDR3 length is 16 residues. The CDR3 nucleotides read TGCACCAGCAGCCGAGTTAGATGGGGCAGGTCAGATACGCAGTATTTT. Its protein product is CTSSRVRWGRSDTQYF.

The gene calls are TRBV29-1 and TRBJ1-5; D is possibly TRBD1 (5 bases). The CDR3 is 12 amino acids. The V and J ends lost 6 bases and 7 bases respectively, with 13 bases between them. Per germline, CDR1 SQVTM and CDR2 ANQGSEA. The CDR3 spells CSVQAPGQPQHF. As DNA, the CDR3 is TGCAGCGTCCAAGCGCCAGGGCAGCCCCAGCATTTT.

This clone was detected once. The rearrangement uses TRBV30 and TRBJ1-2; no clear D gene. CDR1 and CDR2 from the germline V gene are GTSNPN and SVGIG (reference sequence). There are 12 residues in the CDR3. Trimming left V 4 bases short and J 3 bases short, with 9 bases between. CDR3: CAWTLGHYGYTF. CDR3 in DNA: TGTGCCTGGACACTAGGGCACTATGGCTACACCTTC.

In its sample, this clone was seen once. This rearrangement joins TRBV18 to TRBJ1-1; TRBD1 might be the D (6 bases). The CDR3 consists of 13 residues. Germline V gives CDR1 KGHSH, CDR2 LQKENI. Deletions cut 2 bases from V and 11 bases from J, with 15 bases between. This chain's CDR3 is CASSPSGDAYAFF. CDR3 bases: TGTGCCAGCTCACCATCAGGGGACGCGTACGCTTTCTTT.

This chain links TRBV7-9 with TRBJ1-1, with D possibly matching TRBD1 (6 bases). CDR1 SEHNR and CDR2 FQNEAQ come from the germline V gene (reference sequence). V lost 5 bases and J 2 bases, leaving 15 bases between the germline ends. CDR3 length: 15 residues. The CDR3 nucleotides read TGTGCCAGCAGCCCGAGGACAGACCGAAACACTGAAGCTTTCTTT. It translates to CASSPRTDRNTEAFF.

About this clone: The junction departs from the called germline gene at one end, perhaps through a read error. The chain recombines TRBV5-4 with TRBJ1-1, with TRBD1 matching over 8 bases. This CDR3 spans 15 amino acids. From germline, CDR1 is SGHNT and CDR2 YYREEE (reference sequence). Here the CDR3 reads CASSHRDRLKTEAFF. CDR3 DNA sequence: TGTGCCAGCAGCCACCGGGACAGGCTGAAAACTGAAGCTTTCTTT.

This clone was seen a handful of times. The genes are TRBV30 and TRBJ1-1; 8 bases align to TRBD1. CDR1 is GTSNPN, CDR2 SVGIG, per germline (reference sequence). Germline trimming cut 7 bases from V and 6 bases from J; bases unmatched to any gene: 7. The CDR3 loop spans 12 amino acids. CDR3 loop: CASGQGASEAFF. The DNA of the CDR3 is TGTGCCTCCGGACAGGGTGCGTCTGAAGCTTTCTTT.

The genes are TRBV5-4 and TRBJ1-1; TRBD1 might be the D (6 bases). CDR3 size: 14 residues. V was clipped by 1 base and J by 3 bases, with 10 bases between them. The germline V gene encodes CDR1 SGHNT and CDR2 YYREEE (reference sequence). CDR3 amino acids: CASSLRGGYTEAFF. The CDR3 DNA reads as TGTGCCAGCAGCTTGAGGGGGGGTTACACTGAAGCTTTCTTT.

This chain uses TRBV30 with TRBJ2-2; 7 nucleotides line up with TRBD2. V was clipped by 0 bases and J by 5 bases; unmatched bases: 6. From germline, CDR1 is GTSNPN and CDR2 SVGIG (reference sequence). The CDR3 has 15 amino acids. CDR3 in amino acids: CAWSVGGSGTGELFF. In DNA, the CDR3 is TGTGCCTGGAGTGTAGGCGGGAGTGGAACCGGGGAGCTGTTTTTT.

The V and J genes are TRBV6-5 and TRBJ1-2; 7 bases map to TRBD1. Germline CDR1 and CDR2: MNHEY and SVGAGI. The CDR3 totals 12 residues. The junction had 7 bases not matched to a gene; V was cut back by 5 bases and J by 10 bases. For the CDR3, the DNA is TGTGCCAGCAGTGAACGACAGGGTTCCTACACCTTC. This encodes CASSERQGSYTF.

This clone was observed a handful of times. The V call is TRBV6-1, the J call TRBJ1-1, with a tentative D call TRBD1 (6 bases). The CDR3 runs to 14 residues. Looked up from germline, CDR1 is MNHNS and CDR2 is SASEGT. V lost 6 bases to trimming and J lost 1 base, with 12 bases between them. The CDR3 sequence is CASRPGQSNTEAFF. The CDR3 DNA is TGTGCCAGCAGGCCGGGACAATCGAACACTGAAGCTTTCTTT.